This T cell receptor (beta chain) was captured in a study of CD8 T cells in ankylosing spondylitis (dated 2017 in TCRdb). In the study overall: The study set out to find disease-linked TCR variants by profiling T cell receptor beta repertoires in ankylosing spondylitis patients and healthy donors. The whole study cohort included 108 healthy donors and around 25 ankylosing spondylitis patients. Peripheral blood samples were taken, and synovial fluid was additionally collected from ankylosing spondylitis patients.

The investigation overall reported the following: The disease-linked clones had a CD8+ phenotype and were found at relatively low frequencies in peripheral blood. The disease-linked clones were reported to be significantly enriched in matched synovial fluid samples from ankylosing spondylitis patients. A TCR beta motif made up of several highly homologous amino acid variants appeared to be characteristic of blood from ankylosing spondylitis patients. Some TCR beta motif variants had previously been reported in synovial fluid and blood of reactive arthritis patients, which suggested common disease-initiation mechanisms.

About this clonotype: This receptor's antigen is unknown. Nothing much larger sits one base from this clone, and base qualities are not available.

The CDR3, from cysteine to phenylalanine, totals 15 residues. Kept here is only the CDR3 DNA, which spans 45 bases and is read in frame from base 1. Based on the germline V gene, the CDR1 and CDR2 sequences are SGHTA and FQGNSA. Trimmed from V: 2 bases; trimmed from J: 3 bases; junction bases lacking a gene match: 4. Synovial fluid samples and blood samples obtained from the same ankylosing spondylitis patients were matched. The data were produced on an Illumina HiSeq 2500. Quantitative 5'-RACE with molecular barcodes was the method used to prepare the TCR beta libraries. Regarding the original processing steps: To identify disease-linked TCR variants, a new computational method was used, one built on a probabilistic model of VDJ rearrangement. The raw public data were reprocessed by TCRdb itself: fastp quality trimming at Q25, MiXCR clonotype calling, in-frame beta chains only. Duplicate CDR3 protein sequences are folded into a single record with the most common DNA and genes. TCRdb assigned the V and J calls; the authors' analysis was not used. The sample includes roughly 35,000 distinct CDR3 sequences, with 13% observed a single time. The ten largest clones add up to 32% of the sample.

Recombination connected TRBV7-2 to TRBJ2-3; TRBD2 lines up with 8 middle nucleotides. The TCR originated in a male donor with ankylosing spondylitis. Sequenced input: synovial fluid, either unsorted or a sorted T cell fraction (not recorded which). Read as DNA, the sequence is TGTGCCAGCAGCTTATCACTAGCGGCGACAGATACGCAGTATTTT. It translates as CASSLSLAATDTQYF.